This TCR beta chain originates from a study of T-cell memory formation after mild COVID-19. Study-level findings and limits: Day 15 to 85 contractors were CD4/CD8 balanced; later expanders leaned CD4+. Contracting CD8+ clones were enriched in EMRA, CD4+ mainly in CM and EM. That cross-reactive memory joined was suggested by some responding clones appearing in pre-infection memory.

Only a few counts were recorded for this clonotype. The target antigen is unknown. TCRalpha and TCRbeta libraries used 5'RACE with constant-segment primers and UMIs. TCRdb re-derived calls from the 5' RACE reads in MiXCR, one entry per CDR3 protein. The sample includes 580,000 or so distinct CDR3 sequences, roughly a sixth of them seen just once. The germline CDR1 and CDR2 sequences are SQVTM and ANQGSEA. V dropped 7 bases and J dropped 0; count of bases not matched to a gene: 5. The CDR3 has 13 residues. The sequenced material came from PBMCs or a T cell subset sorted from them (not recorded which). The J gene is TRBJ1-1, the V gene TRBV29-1; 7 nucleotides line up with TRBD1. The receptor was isolated from an adult woman who had mild COVID-19 (a few samples of this study predate the infection). Cell type and time point are not known. In DNA form, the CDR3 reads TGCAGCGGTGGACAGGACATGAACACTGAAGCTTTCTTT. Translating it yields CSGGQDMNTEAFF.